Below are 12 T cell receptor beta chains sequenced from a single sample in a study of T cells expressing NK-cell markers. TCRdb reprocessed the 5' RACE reads and stores each CDR3 protein as one record, lacking DNA. The sample includes roughly 380,000 distinct CDR3 sequences. Sequenced: blood T cells: a sorted CD56 or NKG2C T cell subset, CD4+ or CD8+ T cells, or bulk PBMC T cells (not recorded which). These TCRs come from a man aged 18-75 years in good health.

The chain carries TRBV12-3 or TRBV12-4 and TRBJ2-7; checking the TCRdb D call of TRBD2 is not possible without DNA. The CDR3 totals 11 residues. CDR3 residues: CASRGGSEQYF.

V gene TRBV6-1 combines with J gene TRBJ2-5. The CDR3 length is 15 residues. The germline V gene has CDR1 MNHNS and CDR2 SASEGT. The CDR3: CASSELRHEQETQYF.

J is TRBJ2-1 and V is TRBV9; TCRdb indicates TRBD1, and absent DNA this call remains unverified. The length of the CDR3 is 16 residues. Germline CDR1 SGDLS, CDR2 YYNGEE. The CDR3 sequence is CASSVGLGGGRDEQFF.

The chain uses TRBV6-1 and TRBJ1-1. The CDR3 extends over 14 amino acids. Germline V CDR1 and CDR2: MNHNS, SASEGT. This CDR3 is CASSTGTARGEAFF.

The chain couples TRBV12-5 to TRBJ2-5; the D call from TCRdb, TRBD1, cannot be confirmed without DNA. The length of the CDR3 is 15 residues. The germline V gene encodes CDR1 LGHNT and CDR2 FRNRAP. The CDR3 here is CASGLGTGGLETQYF.

Here the CDR3 reads CASSPGGYVDTQYF. The rearrangement uses TRBV7-2 and TRBJ2-3; the TCRdb call, TRBD2, lacks DNA for checking. Germline lookup yields CDR1 SGHTA and CDR2 FQGNSA. The CDR3 has 14 residues.

This chain links TRBV12-3 or TRBV12-4 with TRBJ1-4; TCRdb gives TRBD1 as the D gene, but with no DNA this cannot be confirmed. The CDR3 extends over 14 amino acids. The CDR3 region is CASSPLRQNEKLFF.

The chain is built from TRBV27 and TRBJ1-2. This CDR3 comprises 15 residues. CDR1 MNHEY and CDR2 SMNVEV come from the germline V gene (reference sequence). The CDR3 is CASSLSEGGGDGYTF.

The genes are TRBV12-3 or TRBV12-4 and TRBJ1-2. The CDR3 spans 22 residues. CDR3 sequence: CASSLVFYGGTISSRPNYGYTF.

The V call is TRBV6-5, the J call TRBJ1-2. Germline V gene data show CDR1 as MNHEY and CDR2 as SVGAGI. The CDR3 is made up of 13 amino acids. The CDR3 is CASSYGRRSGYTF.

This chain links TRBV4-1 with TRBJ1-1; TCRdb's D gene call, TRBD1, goes unchecked for lack of DNA. Germline V gives CDR1 MGHRA, CDR2 YSYEKL. This CDR3 spans 15 amino acids. The CDR3 reads CASSQVGGFGTEAFF.

The chain joins TRBV11-2 to TRBJ2-1; TCRdb returns TRBD2, unconfirmable since there is no DNA. Germline assignment: CDR1 SGHAT and CDR2 FQNNGV. This CDR3 comprises 15 residues. The CDR3 spells CASSPGSLARNEQFF.